Listed below are T cell receptor beta chains from one sample, sequenced in a study of regulatory T cells in long-lasting Graves disease. A single record per CDR3 protein comes from TCRdb applying MiXCR to the multiplex PCR reads. Counted here are some 440,000 distinct CDR3 sequences, around 20% occurring once; the ten biggest clones make up 7% to 10%. The sample consisted of peripheral blood mononuclear cells (PBMCs), taken when the disease was refractory, from a patient treated with antithyroid drugs. The receptors were sampled from a female donor with Graves disease. The CDR3 runs from the conserved cysteine through the conserved F or W. Each record gives: D gene, V gene, clone size, J gene, CDR3 protein. A D gene is named only where the DNA matches it firmly. Expanded clones get a size class; other rows say once, few or many, or leave the size out.

d_call: TRBD1; v_call: TRBV28; clone_size: NA; j_call: TRBJ1-1; cdr3_aa: CASSNRPGQTVSTEASF
d_call: NA; v_call: TRBV20-1; clone_size: NA; j_call: TRBJ1-1; cdr3_aa: CSAIAMGTGEAFF
d_call: TRBD2; v_call: TRBV28; clone_size: NA; j_call: TRBJ2-7; cdr3_aa: CASRGLADPYEQYF
d_call: NA; v_call: TRBV19; clone_size: once; j_call: TRBJ2-2; cdr3_aa: CASRLGGLTGELFF
d_call: NA; v_call: TRBV11-1; clone_size: many; j_call: TRBJ2-7; cdr3_aa: CASSFQGGTYEQYF
d_call: TRBD1; v_call: TRBV20-1; clone_size: NA; j_call: TRBJ1-5; cdr3_aa: CSVRDSGTGSNQPQHF
d_call: NA; v_call: TRBV4-1; clone_size: few; j_call: TRBJ1-1; cdr3_aa: CASSPQAMNTEAFF
d_call: TRBD1; v_call: TRBV7-3; clone_size: many; j_call: TRBJ1-6; cdr3_aa: CASSTFGGQGPLSRSPLHF
d_call: NA; v_call: TRBV7-2; clone_size: NA; j_call: TRBJ2-6; cdr3_aa: CASSLVGASGANVLTF
d_call: NA; v_call: TRBV7-3; clone_size: NA; j_call: TRBJ2-2; cdr3_aa: CASSLTGTPNTGELFF
d_call: TRBD2; v_call: TRBV11-1; clone_size: few; j_call: TRBJ2-7; cdr3_aa: CASSPAAGEAYEQYF
d_call: TRBD1; v_call: TRBV5-8; clone_size: few; j_call: TRBJ2-7; cdr3_aa: CASSCNGQGCYEQYF
d_call: TRBD1; v_call: TRBV5-4; clone_size: NA; j_call: TRBJ2-5; cdr3_aa: CASSLRTGQQETQYF
d_call: NA; v_call: TRBV3-1; clone_size: NA; j_call: TRBJ1-2; cdr3_aa: CASSREGRRDGYTF
d_call: NA; v_call: TRBV6-1; clone_size: NA; j_call: TRBJ2-6; cdr3_aa: CASSTDLPVLTF
d_call: TRBD1; v_call: TRBV28; clone_size: many; j_call: TRBJ2-7; cdr3_aa: CASSQGVSYEQYF
d_call: NA; v_call: TRBV5-1; clone_size: NA; j_call: TRBJ2-2; cdr3_aa: CASSLKITKTGELFF
d_call: NA; v_call: TRBV27; clone_size: many; j_call: TRBJ1-2; cdr3_aa: CASSFLTSAGDGYTF
d_call: NA; v_call: TRBV9; clone_size: NA; j_call: TRBJ2-2; cdr3_aa: CASSETPPTGELFF
d_call: TRBD1; v_call: TRBV28; clone_size: few; j_call: TRBJ2-7; cdr3_aa: CASSSVSGTGGYEQYF
d_call: TRBD1; v_call: TRBV2; clone_size: many; j_call: TRBJ2-3; cdr3_aa: CASSADRAWTDTQYF
d_call: NA; v_call: TRBV28; clone_size: many; j_call: TRBJ2-7; cdr3_aa: CASSGTGTQSYEQYF
d_call: NA; v_call: TRBV7-9; clone_size: many; j_call: TRBJ2-5; cdr3_aa: CASSSPGYQETQYF
d_call: TRBD1; v_call: TRBV5-6; clone_size: few; j_call: TRBJ2-7; cdr3_aa: CASSSEGQGIYEQYF
d_call: NA; v_call: TRBV9; clone_size: NA; j_call: TRBJ2-5; cdr3_aa: CASSAPLSETQYF